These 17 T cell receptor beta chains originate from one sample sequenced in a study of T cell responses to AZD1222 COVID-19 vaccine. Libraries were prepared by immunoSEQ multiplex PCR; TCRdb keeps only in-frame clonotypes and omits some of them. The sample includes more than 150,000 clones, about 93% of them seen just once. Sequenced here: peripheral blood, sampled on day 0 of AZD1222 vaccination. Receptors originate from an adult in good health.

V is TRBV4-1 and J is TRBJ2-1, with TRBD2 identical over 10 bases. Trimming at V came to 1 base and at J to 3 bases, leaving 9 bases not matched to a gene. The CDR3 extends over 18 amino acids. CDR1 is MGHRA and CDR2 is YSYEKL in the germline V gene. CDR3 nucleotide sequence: TGCGCCAGCAGCCAAGGCCCAAGCGGGAGGGCCGGCTACAATGAGCAGTTCTTC. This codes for CASSQGPSGRAGYNEQFF.

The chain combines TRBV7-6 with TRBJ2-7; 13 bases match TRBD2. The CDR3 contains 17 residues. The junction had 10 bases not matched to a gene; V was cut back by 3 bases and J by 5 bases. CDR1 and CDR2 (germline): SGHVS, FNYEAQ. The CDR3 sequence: CASSFGTSGNLRDEQYF. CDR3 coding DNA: TGTGCCAGCAGCTTTGGGACTAGCGGGAACCTCCGGGACGAGCAGTACTTC.

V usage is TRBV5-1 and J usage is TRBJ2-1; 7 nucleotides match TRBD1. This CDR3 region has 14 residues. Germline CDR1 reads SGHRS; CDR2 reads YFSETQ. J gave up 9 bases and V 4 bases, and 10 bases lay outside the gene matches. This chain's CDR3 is CASSPQRGQREQFF. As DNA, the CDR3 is TGCGCCAGCAGCCCTCAAAGGGGGCAACGTGAGCAGTTCTTC.

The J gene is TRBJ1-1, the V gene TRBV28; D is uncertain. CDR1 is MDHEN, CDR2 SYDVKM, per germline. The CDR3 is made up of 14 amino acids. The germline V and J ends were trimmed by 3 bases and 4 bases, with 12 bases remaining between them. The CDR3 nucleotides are TGTGCCAGCAGTTTGACTCGAGGGAGCACTGAAGCTTTCTTT. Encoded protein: CASSLTRGSTEAFF.

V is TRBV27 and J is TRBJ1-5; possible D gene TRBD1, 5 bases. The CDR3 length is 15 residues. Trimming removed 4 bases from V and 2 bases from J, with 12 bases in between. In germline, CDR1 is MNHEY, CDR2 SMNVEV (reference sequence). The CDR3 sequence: CASSSGGVGNQPQHF. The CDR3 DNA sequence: TGTGCCAGCAGTTCGGGGGGAGTAGGCAATCAGCCCCAGCATTTT.

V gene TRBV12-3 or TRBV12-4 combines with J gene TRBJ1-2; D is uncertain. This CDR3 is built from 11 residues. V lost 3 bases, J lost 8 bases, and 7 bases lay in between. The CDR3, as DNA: TGTGCCAGCAGTTTTTCAGGCGGCTACACCTTC. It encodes CASSFSGGYTF.

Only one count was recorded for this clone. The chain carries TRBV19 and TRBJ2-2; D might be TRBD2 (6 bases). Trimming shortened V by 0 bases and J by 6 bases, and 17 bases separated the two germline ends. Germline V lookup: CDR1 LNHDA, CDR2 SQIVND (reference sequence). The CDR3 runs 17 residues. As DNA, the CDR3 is TGTGCCAGTAGTATAGATCCCTCATGGAGGGGTCCCGGGGAGCTGTTTTTT. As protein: CASSIDPSWRGPGELFF.

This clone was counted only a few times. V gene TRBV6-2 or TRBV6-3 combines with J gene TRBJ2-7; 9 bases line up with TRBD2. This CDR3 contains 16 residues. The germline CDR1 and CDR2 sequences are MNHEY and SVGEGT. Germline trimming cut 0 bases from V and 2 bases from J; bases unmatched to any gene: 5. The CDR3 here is CASSYSKASGTYEQYF. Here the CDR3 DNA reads TGTGCCAGCAGTTACTCGAAGGCTAGCGGGACCTACGAGCAGTACTTC.

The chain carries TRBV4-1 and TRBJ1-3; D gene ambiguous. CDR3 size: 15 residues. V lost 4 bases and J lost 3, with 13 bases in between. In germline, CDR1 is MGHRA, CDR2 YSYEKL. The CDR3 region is CASSPVTAGGNTIYF. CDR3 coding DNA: TGCGCCAGCAGCCCCGTGACGGCTGGTGGAAACACCATATATTTT.

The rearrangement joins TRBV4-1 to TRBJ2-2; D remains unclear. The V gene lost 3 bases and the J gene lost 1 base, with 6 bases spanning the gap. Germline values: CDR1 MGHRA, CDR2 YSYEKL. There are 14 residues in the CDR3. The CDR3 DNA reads TGCGCCAGCAGCCACAGTAAGAACACCGGGGAGCTGTTTTTT. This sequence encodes CASSHSKNTGELFF.

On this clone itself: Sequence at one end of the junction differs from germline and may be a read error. CDR3 residues: CASSPRGITDTQYF. CDR3 nucleotide sequence: TGTGCTAGCAGCCCCCGGGGTATCACAGATACGCAGTATTTT. V is TRBV6-6 and J is TRBJ2-3, with D possibly TRBD2 on 5 matching bases. From germline, CDR1 is MNHNY and CDR2 SVGAGI (reference sequence). The CDR3 runs to 14 residues.

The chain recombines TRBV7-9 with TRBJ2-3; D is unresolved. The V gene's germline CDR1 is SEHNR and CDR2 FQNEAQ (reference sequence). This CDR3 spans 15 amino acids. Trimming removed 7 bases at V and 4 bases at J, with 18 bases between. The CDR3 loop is CASNMYSRVPDTQYF. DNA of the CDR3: TGTGCCAGCAACATGTACAGCAGAGTACCAGATACGCAGTATTTT.

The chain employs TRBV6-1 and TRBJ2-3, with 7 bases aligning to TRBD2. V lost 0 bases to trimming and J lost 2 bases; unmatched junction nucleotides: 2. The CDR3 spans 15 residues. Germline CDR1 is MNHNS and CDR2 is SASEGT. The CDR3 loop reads CASSEARENTDTQYF. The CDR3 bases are TGTGCCAGCAGTGAAGCGCGGGAGAACACAGATACGCAGTATTTT.

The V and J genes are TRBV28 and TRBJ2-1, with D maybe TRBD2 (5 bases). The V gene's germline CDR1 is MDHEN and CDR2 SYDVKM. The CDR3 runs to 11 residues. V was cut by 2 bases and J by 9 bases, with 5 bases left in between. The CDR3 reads CASSLEGEQFF. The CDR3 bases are TGTGCCAGCAGTTTAGAGGGTGAGCAGTTCTTC.

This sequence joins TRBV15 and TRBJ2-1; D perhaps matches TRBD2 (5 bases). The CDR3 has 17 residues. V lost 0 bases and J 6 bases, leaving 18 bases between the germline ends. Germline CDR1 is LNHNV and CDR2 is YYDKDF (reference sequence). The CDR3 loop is CATSRDFSLGNINEQFF. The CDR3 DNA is TGTGCCACCAGCAGAGATTTTTCACTCGGGAATATCAATGAGCAGTTCTTC.

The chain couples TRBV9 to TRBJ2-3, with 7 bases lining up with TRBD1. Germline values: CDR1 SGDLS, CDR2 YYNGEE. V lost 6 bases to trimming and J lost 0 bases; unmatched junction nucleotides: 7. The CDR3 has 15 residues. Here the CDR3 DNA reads TGTGCCAGCAAAGGACAGGCCACTAGCACAGATACGCAGTATTTT. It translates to CASKGQATSTDTQYF.

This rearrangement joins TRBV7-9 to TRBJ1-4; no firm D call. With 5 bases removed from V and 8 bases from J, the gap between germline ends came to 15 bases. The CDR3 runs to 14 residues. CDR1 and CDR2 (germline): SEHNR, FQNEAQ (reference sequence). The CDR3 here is CASSPPGLGEKLFF. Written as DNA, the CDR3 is TGTGCCAGCAGCCCGCCAGGACTGGGAGAAAAACTGTTTTTT. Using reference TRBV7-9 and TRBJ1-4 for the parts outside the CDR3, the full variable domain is DTGVSQNPRHKITKRGQNVTFRCDPISEHNRLYWYRQTLGQGPEFLTYFQNEAQLEKSRLLSDRFSAERPKGSFSTLEIQRTEQGDSAMYLCASSPPGLGEKLFFGSGTQLSVL.